Listed here is a single T cell receptor beta chain. Assay: immunoSEQ multiplex PCR; the TCRdb copy retains only in-frame clones and omits some. This table has about 170,000 clones, approximately 82% appearing once. This specimen comes from a study of blood T cell repertoires in COVID-19. Across the whole study: Sites in the United States, Italy and Spain provided acute and convalescent COVID-19 samples. Sources were T cells, B-cell-depleted T cells, or PBMCs; the material itself was cDNA or gDNA.

The CDR3 loop spans 13 amino acids. With 8 bases removed from V and 1 base from J, the gap between germline ends came to 11 bases. Germline-derived CDR1 and CDR2 are SNHLY and FYNNEI. This chain uses TRBV2 with TRBJ1-1, with TRBD1 as a possible D gene (5 bases). The source is a woman older than 75 with active or convalescent COVID-19. Specimen: peripheral blood. The CDR3 DNA reads as TGTGCCAGCCTTAGTCAGGGGAACACTGAAGCTTTCTTT. Protein sequence: CASLSQGNTEAFF.